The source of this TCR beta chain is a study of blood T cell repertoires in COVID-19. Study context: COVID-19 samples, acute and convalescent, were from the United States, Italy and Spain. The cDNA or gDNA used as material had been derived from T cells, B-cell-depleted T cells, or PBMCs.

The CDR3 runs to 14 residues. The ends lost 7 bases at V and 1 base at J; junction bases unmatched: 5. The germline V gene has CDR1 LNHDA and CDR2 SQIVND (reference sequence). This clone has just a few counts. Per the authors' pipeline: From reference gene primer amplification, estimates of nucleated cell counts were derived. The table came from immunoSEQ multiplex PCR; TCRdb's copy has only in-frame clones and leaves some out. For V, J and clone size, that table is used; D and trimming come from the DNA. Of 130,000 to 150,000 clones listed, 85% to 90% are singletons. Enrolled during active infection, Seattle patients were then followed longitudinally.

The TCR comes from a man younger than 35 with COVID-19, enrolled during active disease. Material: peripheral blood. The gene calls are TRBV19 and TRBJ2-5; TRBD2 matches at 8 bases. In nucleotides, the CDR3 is TGTGCCAGTACCCGCCGGGGGGGCCAAGAGACCCAGTACTTC. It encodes CASTRRGGQETQYF.